These 31 T cell receptor beta chains were sequenced from one sample in a study of early T cells in non-severe SARS-CoV-2 infection. Each CDR3 protein gets one entry after TCRdb re-called the 5' RACE reads with MiXCR. Among 95,000 to 110,000 distinct CDR3 sequences listed, over 8.5% were seen once. Material: whole blood. These receptors originate from an adult who was a healthcare worker with PCR-confirmed SARS-CoV-2 infection or an uninfected control (not recorded which).

With respect to this clonotype: Since a much larger clone is just one base distant, this may be a read error. This chain joins TRBV4-1 and TRBJ2-7; perhaps TRBD1 as D (6 bases). This CDR3 has 14 residues. The V gene's germline CDR1 is MGHRA and CDR2 YSYEKL. CDR3 DNA: TGCGCCAGCAGCCTTCCCGACAGGACCTACAAGCAGTACTTC. Its protein is CASSLPDRTYKQYF.

This clonotype was recorded at least ten times. The CDR3 loop reads CASSPRPDQETQYF. CDR3 in DNA: TGTGCCAGCAGCCCCCGGCCAGACCAAGAGACCCAGTACTTC. The chain joins TRBV5-6 to TRBJ2-5; D call uncertain. V lost 4 bases and J 0 bases, leaving 10 bases between the germline ends. Per the germline V gene, CDR1 is SGHDT and CDR2 is YYEEEE. There are 14 residues in the CDR3.

This CDR3 is CASAGLAGGPHEQYF. CDR3 coding DNA: TGTGCCAGCGCGGGACTAGCGGGAGGGCCCCACGAGCAGTACTTC. The chain combines TRBV6-2 or TRBV6-3 with TRBJ2-7; TRBD2 matches 16 bases. This CDR3 region has 15 residues. J was trimmed by 5 bases and V by 8 bases; bases with no gene match: 6. The germline gives CDR1 MNHEY, CDR2 SVGEGT.

Comment on this clonotype: Being one base from a much bigger clone, this may be a read error. This chain links TRBV12-3 or TRBV12-4 with TRBJ2-1, with TRBD2 as a possible D gene (5 bases). With 0 bases removed from V and 1 base from J, the gap between germline ends came to 10 bases. This CDR3 has 16 residues. CDR3 residues: CASSLARRRSYNEQFF. The CDR3 coding sequence is TGTGCCAGCAGTTTAGCGCGCAGGAGGTCCTACAATGAGCAGTTCTTC.

This clonotype has at least ten counts. The chain links TRBV25-1 to TRBJ1-1; tentatively, D is TRBD1 (5 bases). Germline lookup yields CDR1 MGHDK and CDR2 SYGVNS. The CDR3 totals 14 residues. V lost 6 bases and J 8 bases, leaving 19 bases between the germline ends. CDR3 coding DNA: TGTGCCAGCAGCCACAATTCAGGGCCGGGGGAAGCTTTCTTT. Translation gives CASSHNSGPGEAFF.

This clonotype was seen ten or more times. The chain combines TRBV12-3 or TRBV12-4 with TRBJ1-4, with D maybe TRBD1 (6 bases). Trimming took 6 bases from V and 8 from J, leaving 19 bases between them. The CDR3 has 15 residues. CDR3 amino acids: CASSPQGRGGEKLFF. In DNA, the CDR3 is TGTGCCAGCAGCCCCCAGGGCAGGGGAGGCGAAAAACTGTTTTTT.

This clonotype appeared many times. The chain employs TRBV7-2 and TRBJ2-3; D unclear. The CDR3 spans 11 residues. In germline, CDR1 is SGHTA, CDR2 FQGNSA. Trimming left V 3 bases short and J 4 bases short, with 2 bases between. This chain's CDR3 is CASSFSDTQYF. As DNA, the CDR3 is TGTGCCAGCAGCTTTTCAGATACGCAGTATTTT. The whole variable domain, remainder taken from reference TRBV7-2 and TRBJ2-3, is GAGVSQSPSNKVTEKGKDVELRCDPISGHTALYWYRQSLGQGLEFLIYFQGNSAPDKSGLPSDRFSAERTGGSVSTLTIQRTQQEDSAVYLCASSFSDTQYFGPGTRLTVL.

This clonotype was found a few times. The chain has TRBV19 and TRBJ2-4; D unclear. The CDR3 is 14 amino acids. Trimming shortened V by 6 bases and J by 0 bases, and 9 bases separated the two germline ends. The V gene's germline CDR1 is LNHDA and CDR2 SQIVND (reference sequence). This CDR3 is CASSRATAKNIQYF. The CDR3 coding sequence is TGTGCCAGTAGCCGCGCGACAGCCAAAAACATTCAGTACTTC.

This clonotype has ten or more counts. The rearrangement links TRBV28 to TRBJ2-7; D unclear. V lost 3 bases, J lost 5 bases, and 14 bases lay in between. The CDR3 is 14 amino acids. CDR1 MDHEN and CDR2 SYDVKM come from the germline V gene. The CDR3 loop reads CASSFFIDKHEQYF. Here the CDR3 DNA reads TGTGCCAGCAGTTTCTTTATTGACAAGCACGAGCAGTACTTC.

This clonotype was observed at least ten times. J is TRBJ2-3 and V is TRBV28; 8 nucleotides agree with TRBD2. CDR3 length equals 16 residues. CDR1 is MDHEN and CDR2 is SYDVKM in the germline V gene. V trimming: 4 bases; J trimming: 2 bases; junction bases outside the gene matches: 8. CDR3 amino acids: CASSSTTAGDTDTQYF. CDR3 sequence (DNA): TGTGCCAGCAGTTCTACAACAGCGGGAGACACAGATACGCAGTATTTT.

J is TRBJ1-6 and V is TRBV30, with 7 bases identical to TRBD1. In germline, CDR1 is GTSNPN, CDR2 SVGIG (reference sequence). This CDR3 is 13 amino acids long. V shed 7 bases, J shed 7 bases, and the junction held 7 bases outside the gene matches. The CDR3 nucleotides are TGTGCCTCAACAGGGGTTGGAAATTCACCCCTCCACTTT. This gives the protein CASTGVGNSPLHF.

The sample holds a few counts of this clonotype. This chain uses TRBV20-1 with TRBJ2-5, with 9 nucleotides matching TRBD2. With V trimmed by 2 bases and J by 4 bases, 8 bases remained unmatched. CDR1 is DFQATT and CDR2 is SNEGSKA in the germline V gene (reference sequence). CDR3 length equals 15 residues. CDR3 sequence: CSARPPGTSRETQYF. CDR3 DNA: TGCAGTGCTAGACCCCCAGGGACTAGCAGAGAGACCCAGTACTTC.

This clonotype has only a few counts. The V call is TRBV3-1, the J call TRBJ2-7; 7 bases line up with TRBD2. The germline V gene has CDR1 LGHDT and CDR2 YNNKEL (reference sequence). This CDR3 comprises 13 residues. V gave up 7 bases and J gave up 6 bases; unmatched junction bases: 9. The CDR3 nucleotides read TGTGCCAGCACTACGCGGGGGTCTGGCGAGCAGTACTTC. The encoded protein is CASTTRGSGEQYF.

The V call is TRBV7-2, the J call TRBJ1-6; D unclear. The CDR3 runs 17 residues. Trimming pared 4 bases from V and 10 bases from J, leaving 23 bases between. CDR1 and CDR2 (germline): SGHTA, FQGNSA. CDR3 sequence: CASSSRDLLKARSPLHF. The CDR3 region has the DNA TGTGCCAGCAGCTCTCGGGATCTCCTTAAAGCGCGGTCACCCCTCCACTTT.

This chain connects TRBV29-1 to TRBJ2-5, with 9 nucleotides matching TRBD2. Germline V CDR1 and CDR2: SQVTM, ANQGSEA. The trim removed 4 bases at V and 4 bases at J, leaving 10 bases unmatched. CDR3 length: 15 amino acids. CDR3 coding DNA: TGCAGCGTTGGATCCCTAGCGGGAAGGTCAGAGACCCAGTACTTC. Translating it yields CSVGSLAGRSETQYF.

The chain links TRBV6-2 or TRBV6-3 to TRBJ2-5; the match to TRBD2 covers 9 bases. CDR3 length: 12 amino acids. Germline loops: CDR1 MNHEY, CDR2 SVGEGT. V lost 7 bases to trimming and J lost 7 bases; unmatched junction nucleotides: 4. This CDR3 reads CASKTSGGTQYF. The CDR3 DNA follows: TGTGCCAGCAAGACTAGCGGCGGGACCCAGTACTTC.

This clonotype was detected a few times. This chain links TRBV2 with TRBJ1-5, with TRBD1 matching 9 bases. The V segment lost 4 bases and the J segment 4 bases; nucleotides outside the gene matches: 2. Germline CDR1 is SNHLY and CDR2 is FYNNEI. The CDR3 sequence is 14 residues long. The CDR3 is CASSGGQGNQPQHF. The CDR3 DNA reads TGTGCCAGCAGTGGGGGACAGGGAAATCAGCCCCAGCATTTT.

This clonotype has only a few counts. For the CDR3, the DNA is TGTGCCAGCAGTAGGAAGCACTACGAGCAGTACTTC. This sequence encodes CASSRKHYEQYF. J is TRBJ2-7 and V is TRBV28; D is undetermined. There are 12 residues in the CDR3. Germline V CDR1 and CDR2: MDHEN, SYDVKM. With 5 bases removed from V and 3 bases from J, the gap between germline ends came to 8 bases.

This chain connects TRBV6-4 to TRBJ1-4, with a weak D call TRBD1 (5 bases). V was shortened by 5 bases and J by 10 bases, with 20 bases between the two germline ends. Germline V gene data show CDR1 as MRHNA and CDR2 as SNTAGT. The CDR3 has 15 residues. The CDR3 nucleotides are TGTGCCAGCAGTCAGGAATGGGGACCCGGGGGAAAACTGTTTTTT. Protein sequence: CASSQEWGPGGKLFF.

This clonotype has just a few counts. The chain uses TRBV11-2 and TRBJ2-1, with D unresolved. Deletions cut 1 base from V and 9 bases from J, with 7 bases between. Germline CDR1 SGHAT, CDR2 FQNNGV. The CDR3 has 12 amino acids. CDR3 sequence: CASSLGASEQFF. The CDR3 DNA reads TGTGCCAGCAGCTTAGGGGCTAGTGAGCAGTTCTTC.

Only a few counts were recorded for this clonotype. The rearrangement joins TRBV12-3 or TRBV12-4 to TRBJ2-1; 9 nucleotides align to TRBD2. This CDR3 has 15 amino acids. With 8 bases clipped from V and 2 bases from J, the junction kept 7 bases outside the gene matches. As DNA, the CDR3 is TGTGCCAGCCTGCTTAGCGGGGGTACCTACAATGAGCAGTTCTTC. Amino acids: CASLLSGGTYNEQFF.

The table lists this clonotype with many counts. This chain uses TRBV20-1 with TRBJ1-6, with D possibly being TRBD1 (5 bases). V was clipped by 3 bases and J by 8 bases, with 17 bases between them. Looked up from germline, CDR1 is DFQATT and CDR2 is SNEGSKA (reference sequence). CDR3 length: 15 amino acids. CDR3 coding DNA: TGCAGTGCTAGTAAAGGCCAGGGTTGGGATTCACCCCTCCACTTT. It yields the protein CSASKGQGWDSPLHF.

This chain connects TRBV6-5 to TRBJ1-1; D possibly corresponds to TRBD1 (5 bases). Germline V lookup: CDR1 MNHEY, CDR2 SVGAGI. V dropped 4 bases and J dropped 3 bases, with 15 bases sitting between them. CDR3 length: 15 amino acids. The CDR3 DNA follows: TGTGCCAGCAGTTTGAGTTACCGGGGGGACACTGAAGCTTTCTTT. Its translation is CASSLSYRGDTEAFF.

This clonotype was counted ten times or more. This chain connects TRBV7-3 to TRBJ2-1, with TRBD2 matching 9 bases. This CDR3 has 15 amino acids. V lost 2 bases, J lost 5 bases, and 4 bases stayed unmatched. The germline V gene has CDR1 SGHTA and CDR2 FQGTGA. For the CDR3, the DNA is TGTGCCAGCAGCTTAGCGGGAGGGTTCGACAATGAGCAGTTCTTC. Its protein is CASSLAGGFDNEQFF.

The sample holds a few counts of this clonotype. The CDR3 loop reads CASSFGGTATYEQYF. The CDR3 nucleotides are TGTGCCAGCAGCTTCGGGGGGACCGCTACCTACGAGCAGTACTTC. The V gene is TRBV11-2, the J gene TRBJ2-7, with TRBD2 matching 7 bases. Germline CDR1 and CDR2: SGHAT and FQNNGV. The CDR3 is made up of 15 amino acids. The trim removed 3 bases at V and 2 bases at J, leaving 7 bases unmatched.

This clonotype was counted many times. The chain uses TRBV10-3 and TRBJ2-1, with a weak D call TRBD1 (5 bases). The CDR3 totals 12 residues. Between the trimmed V and J ends, which lost 6 bases and 8 bases, there was a span of 11 bases. Germline V gene sequence: CDR1 ENHRY, CDR2 SYGVKD. The CDR3 DNA sequence: TGTGCCATCAGGGGAAAGGGGTATGAGCAGTTCTTC. It yields the protein CAIRGKGYEQFF.

This clonotype was observed many times. V gene TRBV9 combines with J gene TRBJ2-5; perhaps D is TRBD1 or TRBD2 (5 bases each). The CDR3 totals 16 residues. Germline values: CDR1 SGDLS, CDR2 YYNGEE. V lost 3 bases to trimming and J lost 7 bases, with 22 bases between them. The CDR3 loop is CASSATTGDGGGTQYF. In DNA form, the CDR3 reads TGTGCCAGCAGCGCAACTACCGGGGACGGTGGAGGGACCCAGTACTTC. Using reference TRBV9 and TRBJ2-5 for the parts outside the CDR3, the full variable domain is DSGVTQTPKHLITATGQRVTLRCSPRSGDLSVYWYQQSLDQGLQFLIQYYNGEERAKGNILERFSAQQFPDLHSELNLSSLELGDSALYFCASSATTGDGGGTQYFGPGTRLLVL.

This clonotype appeared many times. This sequence joins TRBV28 and TRBJ2-7; 8 nucleotides align to TRBD2. Germline assignment: CDR1 MDHEN and CDR2 SYDVKM. This CDR3 is built from 14 residues. V gave up 3 bases and J gave up 4 bases; unmatched junction bases: 5. In DNA form, the CDR3 reads TGTGCCAGCAGTTTCCAGCGGGAGAGATACGAGCAGTACTTC. Translation gives CASSFQRERYEQYF.

This clonotype was recorded at least ten times. The chain carries TRBV6-1 and TRBJ2-1; D remains ambiguous. CDR1 and CDR2 from the germline V gene are MNHNS and SASEGT. The CDR3 is 14 amino acids. V was trimmed by 7 bases and J by 7 bases, leaving 17 bases between them. The CDR3 coding sequence is TGTGCCAGCACTCCTAGAGTGAGCCCAAATGAGCAGTTCTTC. Protein: CASTPRVSPNEQFF.

This clonotype was observed many times. V and J are TRBV13 and TRBJ2-4, with 8 bases matching TRBD1. CDR3 length equals 17 residues. Per the germline V gene, CDR1 is PRHDT and CDR2 is FYEKMQ (reference sequence). With V trimmed by 5 bases and J by 0 bases, 9 bases remained unmatched. This CDR3 reads CASSPPGTGIAKNIQYF. The DNA for the CDR3 is TGTGCCAGCAGCCCACCCGGGACAGGAATAGCCAAAAACATTCAGTACTTC.

This clonotype was seen repeatedly, ten times or more. V and J are TRBV28 and TRBJ1-5; 7 bases line up with TRBD1. The germline CDR1 and CDR2 sequences are MDHEN and SYDVKM. The CDR3 is 16 residues long. V was pared by 2 bases and J by 6 bases, with 10 bases of the junction left unmatched. The CDR3 DNA reads TGTGCCAGCAGTTTAAGACAGGGTTTATCAAGTCAGCCCCAGCATTTT. Translating gives CASSLRQGLSSQPQHF.